The clone carrying this TCR beta chain occurred many times. Its target is unknown. Trimming cost V 3 bases and J 4 bases, with 11 bases left between them. In germline, CDR1 is SGHTA, CDR2 FQGNSA. The CDR3 covers 14 residues. TCRdb re-analysed the reads in MiXCR, keeping a single row per CDR3 protein. The data contain more than 90,000 distinct CDR3 sequences, over 9.5% of them seen just once; the ten biggest clones take up approximately 30%. This entry is derived from a study of T cell repertoires in cytomegalovirus infection. The overall study: It can be stated that public TCR beta signatures indicated CMV infection as well as a matching HLA type. Study outcomes and limitations: Dominating the ex vivo response were TCR beta clonotypes that were CMV-specific and HLA-C-restricted. The study identified carriers of CMV plus the relevant HLA from cumulative public TCR beta family frequency.

This chain joins TRBV7-2 and TRBJ2-3, with D tentatively TRBD2 (6 bases). The source material was PBMCs, sequenced either directly or after in vitro stimulation (not recorded which). The TCR sequence derives from a human donor in good health (CMV status not recorded). Some clones in this sample may be carry-over from other donors' samples. The CDR3 spells CASSLNLAPDTQYF. The CDR3 DNA follows: TGTGCCAGCAGCTTGAACCTAGCGCCAGATACGCAGTATTTT.